Included here is one T cell receptor beta chain sequence, with context. Antigen: not known. The germline V gene encodes CDR1 SGDLS and CDR2 YYNGEE. The CDR3 covers 15 residues. V lost 2 bases, J lost 5 bases, and 8 bases stayed unmatched. Generated by immunoSEQ multiplex PCR, the TCRdb table keeps only in-frame clones and is missing some. The sample has some 170,000 clones, approximately 86% seen once. From the roughly 120-subject validation cohort, which was separate from the approximately 670-subject first cohort, the donors were drawn. These data are taken from a study of cytomegalovirus exposure and HLA in healthy donors. The wider study: The 110 or so validation repertoires used a platform that matched the one used for the approximately 610 first-cohort repertoires, as a later analysis reported. Study conclusions and caveats: High sensitivity and specificity were reportedly achieved when the classifier diagnosed cytomegalovirus status. The study listed under 200 cytomegalovirus-associated TCR beta chains.

This sequence joins TRBV9 and TRBJ2-7, with 9 positions matching TRBD1. Material: PBMCs. The source of this sequence is a man aged 30-40 years in good health and CMV-seropositive. The CDR3 coding sequence is TGTGCCAGCAGCGTCTACGGGACAGGGCTAGACGAGCAGTACTTC. Amino acids: CASSVYGTGLDEQYF. Looking up the rest from reference TRBV9 and TRBJ2-7 gives the full variable domain: DSGVTQTPKHLITATGQRVTLRCSPRSGDLSVYWYQQSLDQGLQFLIQYYNGEERAKGNILERFSAQQFPDLHSELNLSSLELGDSALYFCASSVYGTGLDEQYFGPGTRLTVT.